The T cell receptor beta chain described here comes from a study of blood T cells in healthy people across ages. Per the germline V gene, CDR1 is SGHNT and CDR2 is YYREEE (reference sequence). V was trimmed by 3 bases and J by 2 bases, leaving 12 bases between them. The CDR3 extends over 14 amino acids. Then a second PCR, running roughly 7 to 11 cycles, was carried out with a sample-barcoded 5' primer and a J-beta primer mix. TCRdb passed the 5' RACE reads through MiXCR, listing each CDR3 protein once. The sample shows roughly 1.5 million distinct CDR3 sequences, 40% to 45% of them seen only once. Source material: blood. This chain uses TRBV5-4 with TRBJ2-7, with D uncertain. The sequence derives from a woman aged 18-29 years in good health. The CDR3 loop is CASSSKTEAYEQYF. In nucleotides, the CDR3 is TGTGCCAGCAGCTCGAAAACAGAGGCCTACGAGCAGTACTTC.